This T cell receptor (beta chain) emerged from a study of Ad26.COV2.S vaccination and SARS-CoV-2 variants. Study-wide points: Breadth of non-spike TCRs did not differ between vaccinees and placebo recipients. While placebo recipients had lower spike-specific TCR breadth, vaccine recipients had more.

The germline CDR1 and CDR2 sequences are PRHDT and FYEKMQ (reference sequence). The V end was cut by 0 bases, the J end by 2 bases, with 5 bases between. This CDR3 region has 14 residues. Using immunoSEQ multiplex PCR, the repertoire was profiled, and TCRdb retains in-frame clones only, with some absent. The repertoire has around 400,000 clones, 83% of them found once; the top ten carry 7.4%. With respect to this clone: Its target is unknown.

Treatment meaning: around 19 received Ad26.COV2.S at low or high dose, single or two shots; roughly five received placebo; per-sample allocation not given. Day 63 after the first injection of vaccine or placebo was the sampling time. The source of this sequence is a person between 18 and 60 years old who received the Ad26.COV2.S COVID-19 vaccine or a placebo. The material was peripheral blood, obtained in a trial of Ad26.COV2.S vaccine versus placebo. The V call is TRBV13, the J call TRBJ1-3; D not certain. This CDR3 is CASSLGQTGNTIYF. CDR3 nucleotides: TGTGCCAGCAGCTTAGGGCAGACTGGAAACACCATATATTTT.